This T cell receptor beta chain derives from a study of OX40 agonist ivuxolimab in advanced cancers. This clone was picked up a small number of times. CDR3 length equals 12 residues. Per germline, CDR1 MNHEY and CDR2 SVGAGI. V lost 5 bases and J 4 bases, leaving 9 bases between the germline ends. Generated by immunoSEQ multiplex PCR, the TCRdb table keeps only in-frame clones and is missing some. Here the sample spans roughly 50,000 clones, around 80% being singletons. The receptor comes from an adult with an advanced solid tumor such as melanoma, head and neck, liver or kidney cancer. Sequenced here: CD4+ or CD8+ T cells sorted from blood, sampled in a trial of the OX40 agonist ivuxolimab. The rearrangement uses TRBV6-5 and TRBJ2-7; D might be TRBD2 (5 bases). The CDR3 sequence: CASSGLEYEQYF. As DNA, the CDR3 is TGTGCCAGCAGTGGACTGGAATACGAGCAGTACTTC.